The next 27 T cell receptor beta chains were all read from a single sample in a study of T cell repertoires in cytomegalovirus infection. These receptors lack a known antigen. From the reads, TCRdb called clonotypes with MiXCR, one entry per CDR3 protein. The sample yields approximately 110,000 distinct CDR3 sequences, approximately 28% seen once. Here the sequenced sample was CD8+ T cells from cultured PBMCs, taken from culture after CMV antigen stimulation. Receptors originate from a human donor in good health (CMV status not recorded). Some clones in this sample may be carry-over from other donors' samples.

This clonotype appeared a few times. The V gene is TRBV7-9, the J gene TRBJ1-2, with D tentatively TRBD1 (5 bases). Trimming shortened V by 5 bases and J by 4 bases, and 20 bases separated the two germline ends. Germline V gene sequence: CDR1 SEHNR, CDR2 FQNEAQ (reference sequence). CDR3 length: 16 residues. As DNA, the CDR3 is TGTGCCAGCAGCCAAGAGGGACCTAACGGCCTCTATGGCTACACCTTC. Protein: CASSQEGPNGLYGYTF.

This chain connects TRBV9 to TRBJ1-1; D perhaps matches TRBD1 (5 bases). The germline V and J ends were trimmed by 3 bases and 1 base, with 13 bases remaining between them. CDR3 length: 15 residues. Germline V gene lookup returns CDR1 SGDLS and CDR2 YYNGEE. CDR3 protein: CASSAEGVGNTEAFF. In nucleotides, the CDR3 is TGTGCCAGCAGCGCCGAAGGGGTGGGGAACACTGAAGCTTTCTTT. The full variable domain, completed using reference TRBV9 and TRBJ1-1, is DSGVTQTPKHLITATGQRVTLRCSPRSGDLSVYWYQQSLDQGLQFLIQYYNGEERAKGNILERFSAQQFPDLHSELNLSSLELGDSALYFCASSAEGVGNTEAFFGQGTRLTVV.

In this sample, this clonotype turned up a few times. This sequence joins TRBV15 and TRBJ2-7, with D possibly called TRBD1 or TRBD2 (5 bases each). The CDR3 has 13 amino acids. V was pared by 6 bases and J by 2 bases, with 11 bases between. Germline-derived CDR1 and CDR2 are LNHNV and YYDKDF (reference sequence). The CDR3 DNA reads as TGTGCCACCAGTCGAGGGGTTACCTACGAGCAGTACTTC. Translating gives CATSRGVTYEQYF.

This clonotype was picked up many times. This rearrangement joins TRBV18 to TRBJ1-1; D is undetermined. The CDR3 spans 13 residues. Germline CDR1 and CDR2: KGHSH and LQKENI. Trimming cost V 2 bases and J 5 bases, with 9 bases left between them. The CDR3 DNA reads TGTGCCAGCTCACCAGACGGACGGACTGAAGCTTTCTTT. This gives the protein CASSPDGRTEAFF.

V usage is TRBV18 and J usage is TRBJ2-1, with 8 bases matching TRBD2. CDR3 length equals 16 residues. Germline lookup yields CDR1 KGHSH and CDR2 LQKENI. V dropped 5 bases and J dropped 0; count of bases not matched to a gene: 6. CDR3 bases: TGTGCCAGCTCAACCTTAGCGGGGTTCTCCTACAATGAGCAGTTCTTC. The encoded protein is CASSTLAGFSYNEQFF.

This clonotype was seen more than once but under ten times. V is TRBV7-8 and J is TRBJ2-7; D could derive from TRBD1 or TRBD2 (6 bases each). The CDR3 is made up of 13 amino acids. The germline V gene has CDR1 SGHVS and CDR2 FQNEAQ. Trimming shortened V by 6 bases and J by 1 base, and 10 bases separated the two germline ends. The CDR3 protein is CASSGGLSYEQYF. The CDR3 nucleotides read TGTGCCAGCAGTGGGGGGCTTTCCTACGAGCAGTACTTC.

The chain combines TRBV27 with TRBJ2-7; D is undetermined. V dropped 1 base and J dropped 3 bases, with 7 bases sitting between them. The CDR3 has 13 amino acids. The germline V gene encodes CDR1 MNHEY and CDR2 SMNVEV (reference sequence). CDR3 nucleotides: TGTGCCAGCAGTTTATTGGCCGACTACGAGCAGTACTTC. Its translation: CASSLLADYEQYF.

V is TRBV2 and J is TRBJ1-6; D is possibly TRBD1 (5 bases). CDR1 and CDR2 (germline): SNHLY, FYNNEI. V lost 6 bases and J lost 7, with 22 bases in between. The CDR3 loop spans 17 amino acids. CDR3 region: CASSEHIPGTENSPLHF. CDR3 nucleotide sequence: TGTGCCAGCAGCGAACATATCCCAGGGACGGAAAATTCACCCCTCCACTTT.

The genes are TRBV10-3 and TRBJ1-1; 8 bases match TRBD1. In germline, CDR1 is ENHRY, CDR2 SYGVKD. There are 13 residues in the CDR3. With 7 bases clipped from V and 3 bases from J, the junction kept 4 bases outside the gene matches. The CDR3 region is CAITTTGDTEAFF. The CDR3 region has the DNA TGTGCCATCACTACGACAGGGGACACTGAAGCTTTCTTT.

This clonotype was counted between two and nine times. The chain recombines TRBV7-6 with TRBJ1-4; the D gene is possibly TRBD1 (5 bases). The CDR3 has 17 residues. Germline loops: CDR1 SGHVS, CDR2 FNYEAQ. The V and J ends lost 1 base and 3 bases respectively, with 15 bases between them. CDR3 DNA sequence: TGTGCCAGCAGCTTAGAGGGGCAGGGTGTGCCTAATGAAAAACTGTTTTTT. Protein sequence: CASSLEGQGVPNEKLFF.

This clonotype was recorded a few times. The rearrangement uses TRBV12-3 or TRBV12-4 and TRBJ2-1, with D unresolved. The CDR3 consists of 15 residues. V was pared by 5 bases and J by 0 bases, with 11 bases between. The CDR3 region is CASSPYRSSYNEQFF. DNA of the CDR3: TGTGCCAGCAGTCCCTACCGGAGCTCCTACAATGAGCAGTTCTTC.

This clonotype occurred a few times. The rearrangement joins TRBV28 to TRBJ2-5; 14 bases line up with TRBD2. This CDR3 spans 16 amino acids. Germline V gives CDR1 MDHEN, CDR2 SYDVKM. V lost 9 bases and J lost 2; bases outside the gene matches: 8. This CDR3 is CASLTSGGVDQETQYF. The CDR3 region has the DNA TGTGCCAGTTTGACTAGCGGGGGGGTGGATCAAGAGACCCAGTACTTC.

The chain uses TRBV19 and TRBJ1-1, with D uncertain. Between the trimmed V and J ends, which lost 7 bases and 1 base, there was a span of 7 bases. Germline V CDR1 and CDR2: LNHDA, SQIVND (reference sequence). The CDR3 runs 12 residues. The DNA of the CDR3 is TGTGCCAGTAATACAGAGAACACTGAAGCTTTCTTT. Translated: CASNTENTEAFF.

The chain recombines TRBV7-9 with TRBJ2-3, with D unresolved. V lost 5 bases to trimming and J lost 2 bases, with 14 bases between them. CDR1 is SEHNR, CDR2 FQNEAQ, per germline (reference sequence). The CDR3 is made up of 15 amino acids. Here the CDR3 reads CASSARGDDTDTQYF. The CDR3 DNA is TGTGCCAGCAGCGCCCGCGGAGACGACACAGATACGCAGTATTTT. The whole variable domain, remainder taken from reference TRBV7-9 and TRBJ2-3, is DTGVSQNPRHKITKRGQNVTFRCDPISEHNRLYWYRQTLGQGPEFLTYFQNEAQLEKSRLLSDRFSAERPKGSFSTLEIQRTEQGDSAMYLCASSARGDDTDTQYFGPGTRLTVL.

The chain links TRBV7-2 to TRBJ2-7, with D perhaps given as TRBD1 or TRBD2 (5 bases each). This CDR3 region has 14 residues. Germline loops: CDR1 SGHTA, CDR2 FQGNSA. V lost 0 bases and J 0 bases, leaving 6 bases between the germline ends. CDR3 bases: TGTGCCAGCAGCTTAGCCGGGACCTCCTACGAGCAGTACTTC. Protein product: CASSLAGTSYEQYF. Using reference TRBV7-2 and TRBJ2-7 for the parts outside the CDR3, the full variable domain is GAGVSQSPSNKVTEKGKDVELRCDPISGHTALYWYRQSLGQGLEFLIYFQGNSAPDKSGLPSDRFSAERTGGSVSTLTIQRTQQEDSAVYLCASSLAGTSYEQYFGPGTRLTVT.

This clonotype was counted a few times. The rearrangement uses TRBV28 and TRBJ2-1; 9 bases line up with TRBD2. Germline V gene data show CDR1 as MDHEN and CDR2 as SYDVKM. V trimming: 10 bases; J trimming: 5 bases; junction bases outside the gene matches: 9. This CDR3 spans 14 amino acids. CDR3 loop: CAIRELAGHNEQFF. The CDR3 DNA is TGTGCCATCCGTGAGCTAGCGGGGCACAATGAGCAGTTCTTC.

As for this clonotype: This may be a read error, as it is one base from a much larger clone. V and J are TRBV7-9 and TRBJ1-2; 11 bases are shared with TRBD1. Germline-derived CDR1 and CDR2 are SEHNR and FQNEAQ (reference sequence). This CDR3 comprises 13 residues. This CDR3 reads CVSSPGQGVGYTF. CDR3 in DNA: TGTGTCAGCAGCCCGGGACAGGGGGTAGGCTACACCTTC.

The chain recombines TRBV7-9 with TRBJ2-7; possibly TRBD2 for D (5 bases). Trimming stripped 5 bases from V and 6 bases from J, with 14 bases between. The CDR3 is made up of 13 amino acids. From germline, CDR1 is SEHNR and CDR2 FQNEAQ (reference sequence). CDR3 in DNA: TGTGCCAGCAGCCCAAGGGCGGGCTTCGAGCAGTACTTC. Protein: CASSPRAGFEQYF.

This clonotype was seen more than once but under ten times. The J gene is TRBJ2-7, the V gene TRBV7-4, with D hard to call. CDR1 and CDR2 (germline): SGHVT, SQSDAQ. The germline V and J ends were trimmed by 5 bases and 2 bases, with 7 bases remaining between them. There are 12 residues in the CDR3. DNA for the CDR3: TGTGCCAGCAGCCCCATCCCCTACGAGCAGTACTTC. Translation gives CASSPIPYEQYF.

CDR3 sequence: CASSNAGGRDEQYF. DNA for the CDR3: TGTGCCAGCAGCAACGCGGGGGGGCGGGACGAGCAGTACTTC. The chain couples TRBV7-8 to TRBJ2-7, with TRBD2 identical over 9 bases. V lost 5 bases to trimming and J lost 5 bases; unmatched junction nucleotides: 7. Germline V gene data show CDR1 as SGHVS and CDR2 as FQNEAQ. The CDR3 is made up of 14 amino acids.

This clonotype came up once. Since a much larger clone is just one base distant, this may be a read error. The V gene is TRBV5-4, the J gene TRBJ1-2; 8 bases are shared with TRBD1. CDR3 length: 15 residues. CDR1 and CDR2 (germline): SGHNT, YYREEE (reference sequence). This CDR3 is CTSSSSGGWVYGYTF. CDR3 DNA: TGTACCAGCAGCTCTTCAGGGGGCTGGGTCTATGGCTACACCTTC.

The chain carries TRBV9 and TRBJ2-1, with 13 bases identical to TRBD2. This CDR3 is 16 amino acids long. Per germline, CDR1 SGDLS and CDR2 YYNGEE. V dropped 0 bases and J dropped 5; count of bases not matched to a gene: 2. CDR3 nucleotides: TGTGCCAGCAGCGTAGGGGGACTAGCGGGACACAATGAGCAGTTCTTC. Translated: CASSVGGLAGHNEQFF.

J is TRBJ2-7 and V is TRBV11-2, with D unresolved. The CDR3 contains 12 residues. CDR1 is SGHAT and CDR2 is FQNNGV in the germline V gene. V gave up 5 bases and J gave up 7 bases, with 12 bases separating them. In DNA, the CDR3 is TGTGCCAGCAGCCAAGACCCTCCGGAGCAGTACTTC. It encodes CASSQDPPEQYF.

This rearrangement joins TRBV30 to TRBJ1-6; D not resolved. CDR1 GTSNPN and CDR2 SVGIG come from the germline V gene (reference sequence). CDR3 length: 13 amino acids. The germline V and J ends were trimmed by 4 bases and 9 bases, with 13 bases remaining between them. The DNA for the CDR3 is TGTGCCTGGACGGAGACCACCCTTTCACCCCTCCACTTT. The encoded protein is CAWTETTLSPLHF.

The gene calls are TRBV11-2 and TRBJ2-5; weak D call: TRBD1 (6 bases). CDR1 and CDR2 (germline): SGHAT, FQNNGV. The V end was cut by 0 bases, the J end by 2 bases, with 13 bases between. The length of the CDR3 is 16 residues. The CDR3 sequence: CASSLDQGLLQETQYF. CDR3 bases: TGTGCCAGCAGCTTAGATCAGGGGCTCCTTCAAGAGACCCAGTACTTC.

The chain joins TRBV4-1 to TRBJ1-1; no firm D call. The CDR3 loop spans 13 amino acids. Trimming shortened V by 3 bases and J by 7 bases, and 12 bases separated the two germline ends. The germline V gene has CDR1 MGHRA and CDR2 YSYEKL. The CDR3 DNA reads TGCGCCAGCAGCCAGGTAAAGCGCGTTGAAGCTTTCTTT. As protein: CASSQVKRVEAFF.

V and J are TRBV20-1 and TRBJ2-4, with TRBD1 as a possible D gene (5 bases). Germline assignment: CDR1 DFQATT and CDR2 SNEGSKA (reference sequence). This CDR3 spans 16 amino acids. V was clipped by 0 bases and J by 10 bases, with 22 bases between them. CDR3 sequence: CSARDLLGPDHRIQYF. The CDR3 coding sequence is TGCAGTGCTAGAGATCTATTGGGGCCGGACCACCGAATTCAGTACTTC.